This TCR beta chain was recorded in a study of cytomegalovirus exposure and HLA in healthy donors. The CDR3 runs 11 residues. The ends were cut back, 0 bases at V and 8 bases at J, with 7 bases in the middle. Germline CDR1 is DFQATT and CDR2 is SNEGSKA (reference sequence). Clones were sequenced by immunoSEQ multiplex PCR, and TCRdb holds only the in-frame ones, with some missing. The sample holds 150,000 to 200,000 clones, about 86% seen once. The clonotype comes from a woman in her 30s in good health and CMV-seronegative. Source material: PBMCs. The chain recombines TRBV20-1 with TRBJ1-1; no clear D. The CDR3 is CSARDKSEAFF. For the CDR3, the DNA is TGCAGTGCTAGAGATAAGTCCGAAGCTTTCTTT.